This TCR beta chain stems from a study of CD8 T cells in Susac syndrome. Study-wide results and caveats: The authors acknowledged that the study's TCR sequencing and HLA analysis involved relatively few individuals.

CD8+ and CD4+ T cells from blood underwent TCR beta sequencing, which was carried out in a high-throughput format. Controls matched for age and sex were healthy donors. Random hexamers primed reverse transcription of about 0.5 to 1 ug RNA. An immunoSEQ multiplex PCR generated amplified TCR beta CDR3 products spanning 54 Vbeta and 13 Jbeta. From the immunoSEQ multiplex PCR reads, TCRdb called clonotypes with MiXCR, one entry per CDR3 protein. Among roughly 120,000 distinct CDR3 sequences listed, 90% to 95% were seen once. For this clonotype: Antigen unknown.

CDR1 is SGDLS and CDR2 is YYNGEE in the germline V gene. Deletions cut 0 bases from V and 4 bases from J, with 10 bases between. This CDR3 has 14 amino acids. The sequenced material came from CD4+ T cells from PBMCs. This chain links TRBV9 with TRBJ2-5, with TRBD2 as a possible D gene (5 bases). The sequence was collected from a human donor in good health. This CDR3 is CASSVDLAVETQYF. The DNA for the CDR3 is TGTGCCAGCAGCGTAGACCTAGCAGTAGAGACCCAGTACTTC.